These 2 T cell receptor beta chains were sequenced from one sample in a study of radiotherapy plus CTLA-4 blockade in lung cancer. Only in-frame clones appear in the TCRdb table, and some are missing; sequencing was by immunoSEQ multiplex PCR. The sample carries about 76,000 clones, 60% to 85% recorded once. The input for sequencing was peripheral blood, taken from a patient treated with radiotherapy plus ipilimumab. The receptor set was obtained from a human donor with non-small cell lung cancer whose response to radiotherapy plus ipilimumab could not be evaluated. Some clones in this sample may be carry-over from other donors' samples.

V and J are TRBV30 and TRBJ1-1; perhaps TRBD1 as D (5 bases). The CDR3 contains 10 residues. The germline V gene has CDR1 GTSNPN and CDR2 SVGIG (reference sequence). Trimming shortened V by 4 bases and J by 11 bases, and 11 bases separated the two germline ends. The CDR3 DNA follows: TGTGCCTGGATCCAGGGCAACGCTTTCTTT. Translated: CAWIQGNAFF. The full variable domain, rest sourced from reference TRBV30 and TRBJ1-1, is SQTIHQWPATLVQPVGSPLSLECTVEGTSNPNLYWYRQAAGRGLQLLFYSVGIGQISSEVPQNLSASRPQDRQFILSSKKLLLSDSGFYLCAWIQGNAFFGQGTRLTVV.

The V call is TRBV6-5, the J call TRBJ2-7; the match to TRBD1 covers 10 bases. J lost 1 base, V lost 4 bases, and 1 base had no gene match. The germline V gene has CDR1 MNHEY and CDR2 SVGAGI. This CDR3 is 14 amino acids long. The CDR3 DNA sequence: TGTGCCAGCAGTTGGGACAGGGGTTCCTACGAGCAGTACTTC. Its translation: CASSWDRGSYEQYF.